This TCR beta chain was retrieved from a study of blood T cells in healthy people across ages. Study-level findings and limits: Conclusively comparing naive with antigen-experienced cells was impossible with unsorted PBMCs. Naive CD4+ cells and diversity were both higher in long-lived donors than in aged donors.

The V and J ends lost 3 bases and 4 bases, in that order; junction bases with no gene match: 5. This CDR3 spans 15 amino acids. CDR1 is MGHDK and CDR2 is SYGVNS in the germline V gene. Through a sample-barcoded 5' primer and a J-beta primer mix, a second PCR was run for roughly 6 to 12 cycles. Every individual sample yielded 2.5 million or more paired-end reads (each containing CDR3). TCRdb independently ran MiXCR on the 5' RACE reads; one entry per CDR3 protein. The table shows about 1.4 million distinct CDR3 sequences, with 59% occurring only once. This clonotype has more than one count but fewer than ten. The antigen remains unidentified.

Sequences were obtained from blood. The sequence was collected from a man younger than 35 in good health. The V gene is TRBV25-1, the J gene TRBJ2-7; 11 positions agree with TRBD1. CDR3 residues: CASSDPGQGGYEQYF. CDR3 sequence (DNA): TGTGCCAGCAGTGACCCGGGACAGGGGGGTTACGAGCAGTACTTC.